Each of the 5 T cell receptor beta chains below was sequenced from the same sample in a study of tumor-infiltrating lymphocytes in primary liver carcinoma. The authors made TCR beta cDNA from 450 to 600 ng total RNA with a constant-region primer. Modified slightly, ARM-PCR produced TCR beta libraries over three nested multiplex PCR rounds. In the first two PCR rounds, TRBV1-TRBV30 forward primers were paired with a C-beta reverse primer, and each round lasted roughly 10 cycles. A single record per CDR3 protein comes from TCRdb applying MiXCR to the multiplex PCR reads. The sample records 20,000 to 25,000 distinct CDR3 sequences, around 79% being singletons. The roughly 19-33 mg bulk tissue piece was not sorted before simultaneous RNA and DNA extraction. The sequenced sample was liver tumor tissue from sampling region 1. Subset: tumor region T1, superior pole. These receptors were obtained from a woman aged 30 to 39 with primary liver carcinoma and hepatitis B virus infection.

The chain has TRBV29-1 and TRBJ1-2, with D uncertain. Germline CDR1 reads SQVTM; CDR2 reads ANQGSEA. The CDR3 is 12 amino acids. V lost 4 bases to trimming and J lost 8 bases, with 14 bases between them. For the CDR3, the DNA is TGCAGCGTTGTCCGTTTGGGTAGCGGCTACACCTTC. Amino acid sequence: CSVVRLGSGYTF.

In the case of this clonotype: The junction departs from germline at one end; a sequencing error may be responsible. The chain couples TRBV28 to TRBJ2-3; D is unresolved. Germline-derived CDR1 and CDR2 are MDHEN and SYDVKM. CDR3 length: 12 amino acids. CDR3 sequence: CASSLSGDTRYF. CDR3 DNA sequence: TGTGCCAGCAGTTTGAGTGGAGATACGCGGTATTTT.

This clonotype was observed a few times. At one boundary the junction diverges from the germline segment, which might be a read error. The rearrangement uses TRBV12-3 or TRBV12-4 and TRBJ2-5, with D tentatively TRBD2 (5 bases). This CDR3 region has 15 residues. CDR3 loop: CPSSTYPGSEETQYF. In DNA form, the CDR3 reads TGCCCCAGCAGCACCTACCCTGGGAGCGAAGAGACCCAGTACTTC.

A note on this clonotype: A junction boundary mismatches the germline segment, possibly from a read error. The rearrangement uses TRBV4-3 and TRBJ2-3; no definite D call. The CDR3 totals 16 residues. Germline lookup yields CDR1 LGHNA and CDR2 YSLEER. CDR3 in amino acids: CASSQGFAEARYTHYF. The CDR3 DNA sequence: TGCGCCAGCAGCCAAGGTTTTGCGGAAGCCAGGTATACGCACTATTTT.

Points on this clonotype: It may be a read error: a sequence one base away is much more abundant. V usage is TRBV29-1 and J usage is TRBJ1-1, with TRBD1 as a possible D gene (6 bases). From germline, CDR1 is SQVTM and CDR2 ANQGSEA. With 8 bases removed from V and 0 bases from J, the gap between germline ends came to 22 bases. The CDR3 is 16 amino acids. The CDR3 bases are TGCAGCCTTGGTAGGGCCAGGGACATTATGAACACTGAAGCTTTCTTT. As protein: CSLGRARDIMNTEAFF.